The present entry profiles one T cell receptor (beta chain) with its context. The CDR3 covers 14 residues. CDR1 is SGHRS and CDR2 is YFSETQ in the germline V gene. Trimming cost V 0 bases and J 8 bases, with 11 bases left between them. Original data processing: Reference gene primer amplification in the assay estimated nucleated cell counts. Measured with immunoSEQ multiplex PCR; TCRdb has only the in-frame clones, and not every one. V and J calls and clone size follow that table, whereas D and trimming were derived from the DNA. The sample records under 200,000 clones, 87% being singletons. This sample was included in a study of blood T cell repertoires in COVID-19. Study-level background: Acute and convalescent COVID-19 specimens originated in the United States, Italy and Spain. PBMCs, B-cell-depleted T cells, or T cells provided the cDNA or gDNA that made up the material.

The sequenced sample consisted of peripheral blood. The V and J genes are TRBV5-1 and TRBJ1-4; D gene ambiguous. The source is a man aged 18 to 29 with active or convalescent COVID-19. Written as DNA, the CDR3 is TGCGCCAGCAGCTTGGGGCAGGAGGGAGAAAAACTGTTTTTT. Its protein is CASSLGQEGEKLFF.